This T cell receptor (beta chain) is from a study of cytomegalovirus exposure and HLA in healthy donors (dated by TCRdb to 2017 to 2019). With respect to the entire study: According to a later analysis, the roughly 130 validation repertoires were produced on the same platform as the roughly 700 repertoires of the first cohort. The aim of the study was to test whether cataloging public T cell receptors could identify signatures of past pathogen exposure. Besides the first cohort of 666 subjects, a separate validation cohort made up of 95 to 150 different subjects was used. High-throughput TCR immunosequencing, statistical association of individual TCRs with disease status, and machine learning were combined to predict cytomegalovirus infection status. General study outcomes and caveats: A later analysis found that TCRs clustered in the first cohort also tended to co-occur in the 95 to 150 validation repertoires, with more than 90% of cluster scores above 0. According to the authors, the approach could potentially be generalized to other disease states and immunological phenotypes. The study gave a list of roughly 150 TCR beta chains associated with cytomegalovirus. In vitro tests confirmed that a few of the cytomegalovirus-associated TCR beta chains recognize cytomegalovirus antigens. A later analysis had no HLA typing for the validation cohort, so co-occurrence there was scored across all 130 or so repertoires. While some public TCRs were present in many individuals, most TCR sequences turned up only very rarely across donors. The classifier was reported to diagnose cytomegalovirus status with high specificity and sensitivity in both the original cohort and the validation cohort.

The donors belonged to the validation cohort of about 120 subjects, which was separate from the roughly 670-subject first cohort. Details on this clone: Its cognate antigen has yet to be identified. Base qualities are not provided; no much larger clone lies one nucleotide away.

Receptor amplification or capture employed the immunoSEQ multiplex PCR assay. Turning to the authors' computational methods: To diagnose cytomegalovirus status from the catalog of TCR beta chain sequences, a statistical classification framework was built. TCRdb re-hosts the immuneACCESS table, in-frame sequences only. Its copies lack some clones; in the studies checked, an unresolved V gene accounts for under half of them, and the cause for the rest is not known. V and J calls and clone size are as listed in that table; D and trimming were resolved from the DNA. The sample contains about 71,000 clones, about 94% of them found a single time. In total, the top ten clones hold 1.4% of the sample. Reading from cysteine to phenylalanine, the CDR3 counts 13 amino acids. The read is trimmed to its CDR3 DNA, 39 bases read in frame from base 1. V was cut back by 3 bases and J by 5 bases, leaving a gap of 10 bases between them. Via the germline V gene, CDR1 is ENHRY and CDR2 SYGVKD.

The receptor's source is a man aged 18 to 30 in good health and CMV-seropositive. The rearranged segments are TRBV10-3 and TRBJ1-2, with no reliable assignment of the D segment. Sequenced: PBMCs. CDR3 protein: CAISEFSGYGYTF. The DNA sequence is given as TGTGCCATCAGTGAATTCAGCGGTTATGGCTACACCTTC.